The 10 T cell receptor beta chains given below trace back to one sample, sequenced in a study of blood T cell repertoires in COVID-19. TCRdb's copy holds only in-frame clones and misses some; the assay was immunoSEQ multiplex PCR. This table has approximately 160,000 clones, just under 85% appearing once. Sequencing was performed on peripheral blood. All receptors come from a man aged 40-50 years who had recovered from COVID-19.

The chain recombines TRBV7-6 with TRBJ1-3; TRBD1 aligns across 10 bases. Trimming cost V 5 bases and J 0 bases; bases outside gene matches: 16. Germline V gene data show CDR1 as SGHVS and CDR2 as FNYEAQ. The CDR3 is 20 amino acids. CDR3 residues: CASSPLSLTGGLISGNTIYF. The CDR3 nucleotides are TGTGCCAGCAGCCCCCTTAGCCTGACAGGGGGCCTGATCTCTGGAAACACCATATATTTT.

The chain employs TRBV6-5 and TRBJ1-1; a weak D match, TRBD1 (6 bases). Germline assignment: CDR1 MNHEY and CDR2 SVGAGI. Between the trimmed V and J ends, which lost 1 base and 3 bases, there was a span of 15 bases. CDR3 length: 16 amino acids. CDR3 sequence reads: CASSYWGRQDYTEAFF. The CDR3 nucleotides read TGTGCCAGCAGTTACTGGGGTAGACAGGACTACACTGAAGCTTTCTTT.

The count of this clone is one. The genes are TRBV7-3 and TRBJ1-1, with 9 positions matching TRBD1. The V gene end was trimmed by 5 bases and the J gene end by 6 bases; junction bases not matched to a gene: 7. The CDR3 contains 14 residues. Germline loops: CDR1 SGHTA, CDR2 FQGTGA. The CDR3 region has the DNA TGTGCCAGCAGCCTGGGACAGGGTGGCGCTGAAGCTTTCTTT. Residues: CASSLGQGGAEAFF.

This clone was seen ten or more times. This CDR3 is CASSLASSNEQFF. Here the CDR3 DNA reads TGTGCCAGCAGTTTGGCCAGTTCTAATGAGCAGTTCTTC. The J gene is TRBJ2-1, the V gene TRBV27; D uncertain. This CDR3 is 13 amino acids long. The germline V gene encodes CDR1 MNHEY and CDR2 SMNVEV (reference sequence). Deletions cut 3 bases from V and 7 bases from J, with 10 bases between.

This clone occurred once. The chain is built from TRBV6-5 and TRBJ2-3; maybe TRBD1 (6 bases). There are 16 residues in the CDR3. Trimming left V 0 bases short and J 4 bases short, with 14 bases between. The germline V gene encodes CDR1 MNHEY and CDR2 SVGAGI. DNA for the CDR3: TGTGCCAGCAGTTACTCGAACAGGGAGTTCGCAGATACGCAGTATTTT. Translation gives CASSYSNREFADTQYF.

The V gene is TRBV3-1 (or the pseudogene TRBV3-2), the J gene TRBJ1-1; D is unresolved. The ends were cut back, 6 bases at V and 0 bases at J, with 14 bases in the middle. The germline CDR1 and CDR2 sequences are LGHDT and YNNKEL (reference sequence). There are 15 residues in the CDR3. The CDR3 DNA reads as TGTGCCAGCAGTCAGACCGGGGTTATGAACACTGAAGCTTTCTTT. Translation: CASSQTGVMNTEAFF.

The V gene is TRBV11-2, the J gene TRBJ1-2; 8 nucleotides line up with TRBD1. With V trimmed by 4 bases and J by 2 bases, 6 bases remained unmatched. This CDR3 contains 15 residues. Germline V gene sequence: CDR1 SGHAT, CDR2 FQNNGV. In DNA, the CDR3 is TGTGCCAGCAGCTCAGCAGGGGGCTTAAACTATGGCTACACCTTC. Its protein is CASSSAGGLNYGYTF.

In DNA form, the CDR3 reads TGTGCCAGCAGCTTCGACAGGGGAGGAGGCTACACCTTC. This encodes CASSFDRGGGYTF. This chain connects TRBV7-2 to TRBJ1-2; 8 bases match TRBD1. The germline gives CDR1 SGHTA, CDR2 FQGNSA. The CDR3 is made up of 13 amino acids. After removal of 3 bases from V and 8 bases from J, the junction contained 5 bases not matched to a gene.

The J gene is TRBJ2-7, the V gene TRBV30; possibly TRBD2 for D (7 bases). This CDR3 has 14 amino acids. The V end lost 5 bases, the J end lost 3 bases, and 17 bases lay between the germline ends. Germline-derived CDR1 and CDR2 are GTSNPN and SVGIG (reference sequence). The CDR3 nucleotides read TGTGCCTGGGGGAGGGGGACGCTAAACTACGAGCAGTACTTC. Protein sequence: CAWGRGTLNYEQYF.

The chain recombines TRBV5-8 with TRBJ1-5, with D possibly TRBD1 on 5 matching bases. Trimming cost V 4 bases and J 6 bases, with 8 bases left between them. The CDR3 length is 12 residues. Germline CDR1 SGHTS, CDR2 YDEGEE. CDR3 nucleotide sequence: TGTGCCAGCAGCCAGGGATTTCAGCCCCAGCATTTT. This sequence encodes CASSQGFQPQHF.